The subject of this entry is one T cell receptor beta chain. No cognate antigen has been identified for it. No quality values exist for individual bases; no much larger clone is one base distant. These data are taken from a study of cytomegalovirus exposure and HLA in healthy donors (dated by TCRdb to 2016 to 2017). Background on the whole study: An earlier analysis of several hundred of the donors reported 250 to 350 Gb of sequence data and some 120 million unique TCR beta sequences from roughly 180 million T cells. An early release covering more than 500 HLA-typed donors comprised approximately 300 gigabases of sequencing data and roughly 86 million unique TCR sequences. The genetic ancestry cluster associated with self-reported Caucasian donors included 70% to 85% of the roughly 360 genotyped donors. The study aimed to test whether signatures of past pathogen exposure could be identified by cataloging public T cell receptors. The study profiled the T cell repertoires of 500 to 800 subjects by immunosequencing and related them to cytomegalovirus serostatus. Besides the first cohort of around 700 subjects, a separate validation cohort made up of 120 different subjects was used. High-throughput TCR immunosequencing, statistical association of individual TCRs with disease status, and machine learning were combined to predict cytomegalovirus infection status. In a later analysis, previously published TCR beta repertoires from 550 to 750 donors were re-analyzed and high-resolution HLA genotyping was added so that TCR occurrence patterns could be studied. In the later analysis, no new phenotypic data were used to find candidate immune exposures; instead, reliance was placed on TCR beta sequences and their occurrence across donors. An earlier analysis of about 600 of the donors used high-throughput TCR beta sequencing to judge whether each TCR beta V gene segment behaved as functional or pseudogenic. Donor age, sex, ethnicity and CMV serostatus were compiled alongside the repertoire data. A later genetic analysis used genome-wide SNP genotypes for about 65% of the 666 donors, treating that subset as a discovery cohort. Every repertoire in the discovery cohort had been generated on one and the same sequencing platform. Both class I and class II loci were covered by HLA typing, at four-digit resolution. The number of donors typed differed by locus, with about 629-630 for A, B, C, DRB1 and DQB1, approximately 500 for DQA1, 600 to 610 for DPA1, and about 450 for DPB1. Roughly 5 DR-DQ haplotypes were treated as single units for association and clustering because of strong linkage in the cohort. On average, over 200,000 unique TCR beta nucleotide sequences were sequenced per donor among 300 to 500 genotyped donors of the cohort, with roughly 18% of those sequences being non-productive. General study outcomes and caveats: Roughly uniform sequencing depth across donors was assumed in presence/absence analyses, although this assumption may not hold. In a later analysis, HLA-associated TCR beta chains were found to be more clonally expanded and to have lower generation probabilities than equally common non-associated chains. A later analysis reported that several top co-occurrence clusters appeared linked to parvovirus B19, influenza, CMV and Epstein-Barr virus. Because counts were too low, roughly 17 rarely observed V segments, including chromosome 9 orphons, were left out of the earlier analysis of 587 of the donors. A further reported finding was that TCR beta sequences accurately predicted the HLA-A and HLA-B alleles for most subjects in the first cohort. A cluster of highly shared sequence variants was judged likely to be a technical artifact of the sequencing pipeline. When HLA alleles, especially DR and DQ, strongly co-occurred, attributing TCR associations to individual alleles was difficult. Most TCR sequences were observed very rarely across donors, whereas some public TCRs were present in many individuals. It was suggested by the authors that the approach could potentially be generalized to other disease states and immunological phenotypes. This cohort had only TCR beta chains sequenced, and the lack of alpha or paired-chain data limited which features could be detected. A later analysis associated some 17,000 TCR beta sequences with specific HLA alleles at a false discovery rate of 0.05. Linkage disequilibrium might explain the correlated functional status among segregating V segments, but an unknown experimental factor could not be excluded. In a later analysis, the rate of TCR association differed among HLA loci, with DRB1 alleles having the most associated TCRs and HLA-C alleles having the fewest. Because HLA typing was unavailable for some donors at each locus, only the typed subset was used in association tests. A later genetic analysis associated a missense DCLRE1C variant with V-gene and J-gene trimming of TCR beta chains, and an independent cohort replicated the association. According to a later genetic analysis, donors in an Asian-associated ancestry cluster had fewer N-insertions in productive TCRs than the roughly 670-donor mean. In an earlier analysis of approximately 590 of the donors, most TCR beta V segments appeared in productive rearrangements about 87% or about 30% of the time, broadly matching IMGT annotations. The study gave a list of over 150 TCR beta chains associated with cytomegalovirus. Immune exposure information for the cohort was limited to CMV serostatus. Cytomegalovirus status was reported to be diagnosed by the classifier with high specificity and sensitivity in both the original and validation cohorts. In vitro tests confirmed that a few of the cytomegalovirus-associated TCR beta chains recognize cytomegalovirus antigens. Most CMV-associated TCR beta chains appeared to be HLA-restricted in a later analysis, and the HLA associations seemed to be driven largely by CMV exposure. Some IMGT-functional V segments, including TRBV6-2 and TRBV6-3, could not be told apart with the 87-base-pair reads, so those segments were excluded.

The junction shows trimming of 3 bases on V and 6 bases on J, and the gene matches do not reach 5 bases of it. From a lookup of the germline V gene (reference sequence), CDR1 and CDR2 are MNHEY and SMNVEV. The CDR3, cysteine through phenylalanine, is 14 amino acids long. Only the CDR3 part of the read is kept: 42 bases, read in frame from the first base. The library relied on the immunoSEQ multiplex PCR assay. For the multiplex PCR, a mixture combining 60 forward primers for TCR Vbeta segments and 13 reverse primers for TCR Jbeta segments was used. The CDR3 region of rearranged TCR beta genes was amplified from genomic DNA by a multiplex PCR assay. On the Illumina HiSeq System, the amplified TCR beta libraries were sequenced as 87-base-pair reads. Processing in the source paper ran as follows. In a later analysis, tens of millions of unique TCR beta chains were counted across the roughly 700 repertoires, and around 11 million of these chains were shared by at least two donors. To remove PCR and sequencing errors, raw reads were error-corrected and collapsed into unique sequences using a nearest-neighbor algorithm that merged closely related sequences. To assign V, D and J gene segments, CDR3 sequences were aligned to IMGT reference sequences. For a sequence to be retained, a match of at least six nucleotides to both a V gene segment and a J gene segment was required. A rearrangement counted as productive if the CDR3 had no stop codons and remained in frame with V and J, and every other rearrangement counted as non-productive. CDR3 was defined according to IMGT convention as the region running from the second conserved V-encoded cysteine to the conserved J-encoded phenylalanine. In an earlier analysis of just under 600 of the donors, sequences lacking an unambiguous match to a single V gene segment were excluded. In an earlier analysis of almost 600 of the donors, a V segment was called functional when productive rearrangements were above 56.7%, and segregating when the standard deviation between donors exceeded 5%. A statistical classification framework was developed to diagnose cytomegalovirus status using the catalog of TCR beta chain sequences. A later analysis assigned V and J genes by comparing TCR nucleotide sequences with IMGT/GENE-DB human TR gene sequences. The TCRdist pipeline was used in a later analysis to assign CDR3 sequences and most-parsimonious VDJ recombination scenarios. In a later analysis, each TCR beta chain was defined by its CDR3 amino acid sequence together with its V-gene family, and reads without a unique V-gene family were excluded. To address suspected cross-contamination and a sequencing artifact, a later analysis removed 592 highly shared, low-generation-probability nucleotide sequences. In a later analysis, a clonal expansion index for each public chain was calculated from normalized within-repertoire ranks of inferred template counts. In a later analysis, generation probabilities were computed using a VDJ recombination model fitted to out-of-frame rearrangements, and the results were checked against IGoR. In a later analysis, TCR-TCR, TCR-HLA and TCR-CMV co-occurrence was scored with hypergeometric tests, and a repertoire-size bias correction was applied to TCR pairs. False discovery rates were estimated in a later analysis by permuting HLA or CMV assignments 20 times. In a later analysis, co-occurring TCRs were grouped using DBSCAN, and TCRdist sequence similarity was added for clustering within HLA-allele-positive subsets. Repertoires with fewer than 30,000 or more than 120,000 public chains were left out of co-occurrence clustering, as were several repertoires with anomalous nucleotide sharing. TCRdb obtained this table from immuneACCESS and retained in-frame rearrangements with V and J assigned. These tables miss some clones; where compared with another copy, unresolved V genes account for less than half of the shortfall, and the remainder is unexplained. D and trimming were read from the DNA, whereas the V and J calls and clone size are those reported in that table. Counted in this sample were fewer than 150,000 clones; about four fifths of them appeared once. The ten biggest clones cover 2% to 2.5% of the sample.

In total, roughly 710 healthy bone marrow donors made up the cohort. Cohort members were all nominally healthy when sampled, although unrecorded immune exposures were likely present. The donor was CMV seronegative and belonged to the group of roughly 330 seronegative cohort members. Each donor provided a peripheral blood sample, and peripheral blood mononuclear cells were used for TCR beta sequencing. Genomic DNA was extracted from the blood cell samples with the Qiagen DNeasy Blood Extraction Kit. The TCR originated in a man aged 25 to 45 in good health and CMV-seronegative. The chain employs TRBV27 and TRBJ1-2, with 9 bases in between that match TRBD1. Material: PBMCs. The DNA sequence is as follows: TGTGCCAGCAGTTTTCTAGGGACAGGGAATGGCTACACCTTC. Protein translation: CASSFLGTGNGYTF.